These 13 T cell receptor beta chains came from one sample sequenced in a study of T cells expressing NK-cell markers. TCRdb processed the 5' RACE reads again and assigns one entry to each CDR3 protein, with no DNA. Here the sample table reports approximately 440,000 distinct CDR3 sequences. The sequencing sample was made of blood T cells: a sorted CD56 or NKG2C T cell subset, CD4+ or CD8+ T cells, or bulk PBMC T cells (not recorded which). These receptors were obtained from a woman between 45 and 65 years old in good health.

This chain connects TRBV4-1 to TRBJ1-5; the D call of TRBD1 rests on TCRdb alone, since no DNA is present to check it. The CDR3 extends over 15 amino acids. Germline lookup yields CDR1 MGHRA and CDR2 YSYEKL. CDR3 amino acids: CASSQPTAGAQPQHF.

The chain is built from TRBV27 and TRBJ2-3; with no DNA, the TCRdb D assignment of TRBD2 cannot be verified. CDR3 length: 16 amino acids. Germline CDR1 reads MNHEY; CDR2 reads SMNVEV (reference sequence). CDR3 in amino acids: CASTATSGSSTDTQYF.

The chain joins TRBV5-1 to TRBJ2-7; TCRdb's D call of TRBD2 is untestable without DNA. The CDR3 spans 15 residues. Germline CDR1 SGHRS, CDR2 YFSETQ. The CDR3 is CASSPLGTHSYEQYF.

The chain recombines TRBV27 with TRBJ1-2. The germline gives CDR1 MNHEY, CDR2 SMNVEV (reference sequence). This CDR3 is 13 amino acids long. CDR3 in amino acids: CASSQGGNYGYTF.

The chain couples TRBV20-1 to TRBJ2-1; TCRdb selects TRBD1, and the lack of DNA leaves this call unchecked. The CDR3 totals 13 residues. Germline V lookup: CDR1 DFQATT, CDR2 SNEGSKA (reference sequence). The CDR3 loop reads CSAGDGIYNEQFF.

The chain employs TRBV5-1 and TRBJ1-2. The CDR3 consists of 15 residues. Germline CDR1 and CDR2: SGHRS and YFSETQ. The CDR3: CASSLVFRGDYGYTF.

The chain combines TRBV6-6 with TRBJ2-7; the TCRdb call, TRBD1, lacks DNA for checking. The CDR3 spans 14 residues. Germline CDR1 MNHNY, CDR2 SVGAGI (reference sequence). CDR3 region: CASSTTGGRYEQYF.

The V and J genes are TRBV20-1 and TRBJ2-7. The germline CDR1 and CDR2 sequences are DFQATT and SNEGSKA (reference sequence). The CDR3 runs to 14 residues. The CDR3 loop reads CSASIRQGYYEQYF.

The gene calls are TRBV29-1 and TRBJ1-1; lacking DNA, the TRBD1 call made by TCRdb goes unchecked. Germline V gene sequence: CDR1 SQVTM, CDR2 ANQGSEA. The length of the CDR3 is 14 residues. CDR3 residues: CSVVRRGRNTEAFF.

This chain links TRBV30 with TRBJ2-1; without DNA, the TCRdb call of TRBD1 cannot be checked. This CDR3 contains 15 residues. CDR1 and CDR2 (germline): GTSNPN, SVGIG (reference sequence). The CDR3 loop reads CAWSYRGLPFNEQFF.

The rearrangement joins TRBV6-2 or TRBV6-3 to TRBJ2-3; the D call from TCRdb, TRBD1, cannot be confirmed without DNA. The V gene's germline CDR1 is MNHEY and CDR2 SVGEGT. The CDR3 consists of 13 residues. This chain's CDR3 is CASSQGNTDTQYF.

The chain combines TRBV12-3 or TRBV12-4 with TRBJ2-2; as DNA is missing, the TRBD2 call by TCRdb cannot be tested. CDR3 length: 16 amino acids. This chain's CDR3 is CASSQIAGVNTGELFF.

Here the CDR3 reads CASLTSGSNTGETQYF. The chain uses TRBV5-1 and TRBJ2-5; TCRdb's D gene call, TRBD2, goes unchecked for lack of DNA. Germline V gene data show CDR1 as SGHRS and CDR2 as YFSETQ. The CDR3 covers 16 residues.